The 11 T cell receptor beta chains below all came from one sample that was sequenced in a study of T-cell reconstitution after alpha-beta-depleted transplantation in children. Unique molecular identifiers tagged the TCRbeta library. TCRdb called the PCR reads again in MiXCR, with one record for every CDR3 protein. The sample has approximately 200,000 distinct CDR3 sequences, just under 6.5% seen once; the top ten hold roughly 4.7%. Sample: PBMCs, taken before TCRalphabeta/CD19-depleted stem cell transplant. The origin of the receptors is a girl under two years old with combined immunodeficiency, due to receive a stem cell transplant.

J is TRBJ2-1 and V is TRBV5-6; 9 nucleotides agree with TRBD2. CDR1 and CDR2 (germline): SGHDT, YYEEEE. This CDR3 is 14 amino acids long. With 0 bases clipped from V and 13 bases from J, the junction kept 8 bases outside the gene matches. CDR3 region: CASSLVTSGDKQFF. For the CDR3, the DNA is TGTGCCAGCAGCTTGGTGACTAGCGGAGACAAACAGTTCTTC.

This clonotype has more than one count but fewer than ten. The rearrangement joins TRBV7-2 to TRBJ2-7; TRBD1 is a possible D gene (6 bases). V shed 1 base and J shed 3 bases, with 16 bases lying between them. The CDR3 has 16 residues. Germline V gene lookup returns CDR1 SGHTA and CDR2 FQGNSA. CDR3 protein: CASSLEYRAFGYEQYF. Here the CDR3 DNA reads TGTGCCAGCAGCTTAGAATACAGGGCCTTCGGCTACGAGCAGTACTTC.

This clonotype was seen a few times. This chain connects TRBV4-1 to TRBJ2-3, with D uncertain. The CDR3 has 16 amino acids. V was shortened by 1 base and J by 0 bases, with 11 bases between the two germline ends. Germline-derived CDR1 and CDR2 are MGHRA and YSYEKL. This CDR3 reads CASSQGLRASTDTQYF. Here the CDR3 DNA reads TGCGCCAGCAGCCAAGGACTGCGTGCTAGCACAGATACGCAGTATTTT.

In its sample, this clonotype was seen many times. The CDR3 sequence: CASSLVGFSAGGFQETQYF. CDR3 nucleotide sequence: TGCGCCAGCAGCTTGGTAGGATTTTCAGCGGGAGGGTTTCAAGAGACCCAGTACTTC. The genes are TRBV5-1 and TRBJ2-5; 10 bases align to TRBD2. The CDR3 sequence is 19 residues long. Trimming at V came to 0 bases and at J to 2 bases, leaving 13 bases not matched to a gene. Germline lookup yields CDR1 SGHRS and CDR2 YFSETQ.

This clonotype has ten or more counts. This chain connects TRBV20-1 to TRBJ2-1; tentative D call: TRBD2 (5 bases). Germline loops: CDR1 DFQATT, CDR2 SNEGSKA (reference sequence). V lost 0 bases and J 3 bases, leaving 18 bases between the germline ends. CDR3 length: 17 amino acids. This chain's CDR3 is CSARDLSSGVNYNEQFF. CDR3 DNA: TGCAGTGCTAGAGACCTTTCCAGCGGTGTGAACTACAATGAGCAGTTCTTC.

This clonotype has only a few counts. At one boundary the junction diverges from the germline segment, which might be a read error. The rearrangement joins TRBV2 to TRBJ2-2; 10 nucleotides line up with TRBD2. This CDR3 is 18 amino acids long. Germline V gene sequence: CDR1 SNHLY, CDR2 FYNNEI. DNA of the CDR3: TGTACCAGCTGTTTAGCACTAGCGGGACTCATATACACCGGGGAGCTGTTTTTT. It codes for CTSCLALAGLIYTGELFF. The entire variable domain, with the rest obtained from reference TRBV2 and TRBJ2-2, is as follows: EPEVTQTPSHQVTQMGQEVILRCVPISNHLYFYWYRQILGQKVEFLVSFYNNEISEKSEIFDDQFSVERPDGSNFTLKIRSTKLEDSAMYFCTSCLALAGLIYTGELFFGEGSRLTVL.

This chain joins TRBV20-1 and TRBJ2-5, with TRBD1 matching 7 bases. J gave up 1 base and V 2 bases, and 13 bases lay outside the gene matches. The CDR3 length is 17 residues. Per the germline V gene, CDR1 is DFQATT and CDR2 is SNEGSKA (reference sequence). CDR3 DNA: TGCAGTGCTAGAAAGACAGGGACGGAGGTAATCCAAGAGACCCAGTACTTC. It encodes CSARKTGTEVIQETQYF.

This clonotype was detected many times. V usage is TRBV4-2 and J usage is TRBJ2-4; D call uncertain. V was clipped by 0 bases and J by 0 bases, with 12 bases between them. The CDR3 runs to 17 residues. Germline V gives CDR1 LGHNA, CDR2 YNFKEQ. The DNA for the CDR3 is TGTGCCAGCAGCCAAGATAGAACCGCTCTAGCCAAAAACATTCAGTACTTC. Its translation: CASSQDRTALAKNIQYF.

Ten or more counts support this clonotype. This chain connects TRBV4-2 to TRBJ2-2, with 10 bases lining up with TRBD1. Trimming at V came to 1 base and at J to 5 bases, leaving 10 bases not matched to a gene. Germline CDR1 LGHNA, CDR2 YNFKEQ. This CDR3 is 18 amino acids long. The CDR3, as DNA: TGTGCCAGCAGCCAAGGGACCCGACCGGGACAGGGGACCGGGGAGCTGTTTTTT. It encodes CASSQGTRPGQGTGELFF.

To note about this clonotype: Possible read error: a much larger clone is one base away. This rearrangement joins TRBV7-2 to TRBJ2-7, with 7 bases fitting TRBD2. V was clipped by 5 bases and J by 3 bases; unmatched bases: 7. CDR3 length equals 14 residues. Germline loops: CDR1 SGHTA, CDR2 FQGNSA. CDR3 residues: CASSTGLSYYEQYF. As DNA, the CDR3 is TGTGCCAGCAGCACGGGACTATCCTACTACGAGCAGTACTTC.

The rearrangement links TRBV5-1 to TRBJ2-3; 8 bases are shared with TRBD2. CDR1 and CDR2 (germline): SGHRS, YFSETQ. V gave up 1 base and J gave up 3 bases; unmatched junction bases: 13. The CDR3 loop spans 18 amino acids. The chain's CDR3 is CASSLFVTRLAPTDTQYF. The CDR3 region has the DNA TGCGCCAGCAGCTTGTTTGTGACGCGACTAGCGCCGACAGATACGCAGTATTTT.